The present TCR beta chain was sequenced within a study of blood T cells in healthy people across ages. Germline values: CDR1 SQVTM, CDR2 ANQGSEA. V lost 0 bases and J lost 8, with 13 bases in between. The length of the CDR3 is 13 residues. The authors ran a second PCR of roughly 6 to 12 cycles using a sample-barcoded 5' primer and a J-beta primer mix. Each CDR3 protein is one row after TCRdb ran MiXCR on the 5' RACE reads. The data contain around 1.5 million distinct CDR3 sequences, approximately 59% of them seen just once; the ten biggest clones take up about 6.3%. The receptor comes from a man younger than 35 in good health. The sequenced sample was blood. The chain carries TRBV29-1 and TRBJ1-2, with TRBD1 as a possible D gene (5 bases). The CDR3 DNA reads TGCAGCGTTGAAGACCAGGGAGGTGGGGGCTACACCTTC. Translating it yields CSVEDQGGGGYTF.